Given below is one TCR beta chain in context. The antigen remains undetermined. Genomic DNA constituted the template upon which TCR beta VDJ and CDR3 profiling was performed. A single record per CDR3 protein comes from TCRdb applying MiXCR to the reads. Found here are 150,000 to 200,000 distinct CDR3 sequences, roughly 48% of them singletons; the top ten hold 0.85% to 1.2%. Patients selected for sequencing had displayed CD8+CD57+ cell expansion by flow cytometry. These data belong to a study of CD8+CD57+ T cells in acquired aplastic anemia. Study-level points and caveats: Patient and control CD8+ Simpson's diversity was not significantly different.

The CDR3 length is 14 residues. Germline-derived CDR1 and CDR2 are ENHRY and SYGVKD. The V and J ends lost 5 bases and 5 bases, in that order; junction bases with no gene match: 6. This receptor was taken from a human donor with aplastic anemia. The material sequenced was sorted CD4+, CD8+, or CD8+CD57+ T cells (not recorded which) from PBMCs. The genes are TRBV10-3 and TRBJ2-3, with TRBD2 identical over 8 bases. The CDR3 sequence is CAISPGLVIDTQYF. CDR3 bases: TGTGCCATCAGTCCGGGACTAGTAATAGATACGCAGTATTTT.